What follows are 14 T cell receptor beta chains derived from one specimen sequenced in a study of preoperative IRX-2 immunotherapy in early breast cancer (dated 2019 in TCRdb). The library was generated by the immunoSEQ multiplex PCR assay. Imported from immuneACCESS, the table was reduced by TCRdb to in-frame sequences with V and J called. These copies leave out some clones; in studies compared against another copy, an unresolved V gene accounts for under half, and the cause of the remainder is not known. The sample profile shows approximately 28,000 clones; 75% of them were found once. The ten largest make up about 6.8% of the sample. What the treatment or condition label conveys for this sample: preoperative locoregional IRX-2 cytokine immunotherapy. Sequencing used lymph node tissue, obtained after IRX-2 immunotherapy. All receptors derive from a human donor with breast cancer.

The V call is TRBV5-1, the J call TRBJ2-3; a possible D gene is TRBD1 (6 bases). V lost 2 bases and J 5 bases, leaving 12 bases between the germline ends. The CDR3 spans 14 residues. CDR1 and CDR2 from the germline V gene are SGHRS and YFSETQ. The CDR3 protein is CASSFNRARDTQYF. In DNA form, the CDR3 reads TGCGCCAGCAGCTTTAACAGGGCTAGAGATACGCAGTATTTT.

The chain is built from TRBV19 and TRBJ1-2, with D tentatively TRBD1 (6 bases). The CDR3 is made up of 16 amino acids. V shed 5 bases and J shed 6 bases, with 22 bases lying between them. Germline V CDR1 and CDR2: LNHDA, SQIVND (reference sequence). For the CDR3, the DNA is TGTGCCAGTAGTTCCCTTGACAGGCCCCTGTCCCATGGCTACACCTTC. Its protein is CASSSLDRPLSHGYTF.

The chain joins TRBV28 to TRBJ2-3; 9 bases map to TRBD2. Per germline, CDR1 MDHEN and CDR2 SYDVKM. The CDR3 runs to 18 residues. Losses at the gene ends were 6 bases for V and 0 bases for J; bases not matched to a gene: 13. Here the CDR3 reads CASSPGLASGESTDTQYF. The CDR3 coding sequence is TGTGCCAGCAGCCCGGGTTTGGCTAGCGGGGAAAGCACAGATACGCAGTATTTT.

CDR3 coding DNA: TGTGCCGGCTGGGGCGGGGTAAGCTCCTACAATGAGCAGTTCTTC. The encoded protein is CAGWGGVSSYNEQFF. This chain joins TRBV12-2 and TRBJ2-1; TRBD2 is the table's D call, not checked against the DNA. TRBV12-2 represents a pseudogene. The CDR3 consists of 15 residues.

This clone has a single count. The rearrangement links TRBV29-1 to TRBJ1-2; D is undetermined. This CDR3 contains 12 residues. Germline CDR1 and CDR2: SQVTM and ANQGSEA. V was cut by 5 bases and J by 5 bases, with 12 bases left in between. The CDR3 DNA sequence: TGCAGCGTTCAGGACCAGAATTATGGCTACACCTTC. Amino acids: CSVQDQNYGYTF.

This clone occurred a few times. V usage is TRBV19 and J usage is TRBJ1-2; TRBD1 matches 8 bases. Germline trimming cut 5 bases from V and 4 bases from J; bases unmatched to any gene: 6. This CDR3 contains 14 residues. Germline values: CDR1 LNHDA, CDR2 SQIVND (reference sequence). CDR3 residues: CASSLQGGTYGYTF. CDR3 DNA sequence: TGTGCCAGTAGTTTACAGGGGGGGACCTATGGCTACACCTTC.

This sequence joins TRBV7-7 and TRBJ2-1; 7 nucleotides agree with TRBD1. The CDR3 totals 16 residues. The V and J ends lost 5 bases and 2 bases, in that order; junction bases with no gene match: 9. Germline CDR1 is SSHAT and CDR2 is FNYEAQ (reference sequence). This CDR3 reads CASSLLRDRAYNEQFF. The CDR3 nucleotides are TGTGCCAGCAGCCTGCTTCGGGACAGAGCCTACAATGAGCAGTTCTTC.

This chain links TRBV15 with TRBJ2-2; 12 nucleotides line up with TRBD1. V shed 8 bases, J shed 3 bases, and the junction held 13 bases outside the gene matches. The CDR3 covers 18 residues. CDR1 is LNHNV and CDR2 is YYDKDF in the germline V gene (reference sequence). In DNA form, the CDR3 reads TGTGCCACCCTAACTTCACCGGGACAGGGGGCCGACACCGGGGAGCTGTTTTTT. It specifies CATLTSPGQGADTGELFF.

A few counts support this clone. J is TRBJ2-7 and V is TRBV11-3, with 7 bases matching TRBD2. The germline CDR1 and CDR2 sequences are SGHNT and YENEEA. The CDR3 length is 14 residues. V lost 7 bases to trimming and J lost 7 bases; unmatched junction nucleotides: 13. CDR3 bases: TGTGCCAGCAATCCCGGGACTAACCCCTGGGAGCAGTACTTC. Translating gives CASNPGTNPWEQYF.

The V call is TRBV11-3, the J call TRBJ2-1; TRBD2 matches at 11 bases. This CDR3 is 19 amino acids long. V lost 5 bases, J lost 5 bases, and 17 bases stayed unmatched. The germline gives CDR1 SGHNT, CDR2 YENEEA. The CDR3 region is CASSPGRSLAGGVDNEQFF. The CDR3 DNA is TGTGCCAGCAGCCCCGGACGGAGTCTAGCGGGAGGAGTCGACAATGAGCAGTTCTTC.

The V gene is TRBV6-7, the J gene TRBJ2-1; 7 bases are a match to TRBD2. TRBV6-7 belongs to the ORF category, with a function that is uncertain. V trimming: 6 bases; J trimming: 4 bases; junction bases outside the gene matches: 9. The CDR3 runs 15 residues. CDR3 bases: TGTGCCAGCAGACCCCCCGGGACTAATTACAATGAGCAGTTCTTC. The encoded protein is CASRPPGTNYNEQFF.

The V call is TRBV19, the J call TRBJ2-7, with D tentatively TRBD1 or TRBD2 (6 bases each). Per germline, CDR1 LNHDA and CDR2 SQIVND (reference sequence). The CDR3 is made up of 15 amino acids. With 5 bases removed from V and 7 bases from J, the gap between germline ends came to 21 bases. The CDR3 bases are TGTGCCAGTAGTCAAACAGGGAGCCTCCGGGGGGAGCAGTACTTC. It encodes CASSQTGSLRGEQYF. Combining the CDR3 with reference TRBV19 and TRBJ2-7 gives the whole variable domain DGGITQSPKYLFRKEGQNVTLSCEQNLNHDAMYWYRQDPGQGLRLIYYSQIVNDFQKGDIAEGYSVSREKKESFPLTVTSAQKNPTAFYLCASSQTGSLRGEQYFGPGTRLTVT.

The V gene is TRBV19, the J gene TRBJ1-5; D is uncertain. The V gene lost 2 bases and the J gene lost 8 bases, with 13 bases spanning the gap. This CDR3 has 14 amino acids. In germline, CDR1 is LNHDA, CDR2 SQIVND (reference sequence). The CDR3 region has the DNA TGTGCCAGTAGTATATTAAGGGTGGGAGAGCCCCAGCATTTT. Amino acid sequence: CASSILRVGEPQHF.

This chain uses TRBV11-3 with TRBJ2-1; 9 nucleotides agree with TRBD1. With 6 bases clipped from V and 6 bases from J, the junction kept 9 bases outside the gene matches. Germline-derived CDR1 and CDR2 are SGHNT and YENEEA. This CDR3 has 15 residues. As DNA, the CDR3 is TGTGCCAGCAGTCTTAGACAGGGGGAAGGCAATGAGCAGTTCTTC. It specifies CASSLRQGEGNEQFF. Based on the CDR3 plus reference TRBV11-3 and TRBJ2-1, the full variable domain is EAGVVQSPRYKIIEKKQPVAFWCNPISGHNTLYWYLQNLGQGPELLIRYENEEAVDDSQLPKDRFSAERLKGVDSTLKIQPAELGDSAVYLCASSLRQGEGNEQFFGPGTRLTVL.